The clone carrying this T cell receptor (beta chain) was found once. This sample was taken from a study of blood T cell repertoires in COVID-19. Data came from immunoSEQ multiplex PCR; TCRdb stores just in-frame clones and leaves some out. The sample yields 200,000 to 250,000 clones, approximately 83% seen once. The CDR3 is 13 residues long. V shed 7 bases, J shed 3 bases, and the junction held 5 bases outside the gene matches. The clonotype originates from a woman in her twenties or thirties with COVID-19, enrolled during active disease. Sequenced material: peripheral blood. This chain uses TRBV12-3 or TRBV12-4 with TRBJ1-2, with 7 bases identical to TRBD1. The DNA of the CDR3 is TGTGCCAGCACCCAGGGGGGAGACTATGGCTACACCTTC. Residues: CASTQGGDYGYTF.